The rows below give T cell receptor beta chains drawn from one sample of a study of cytomegalovirus exposure and HLA in healthy donors. TCRdb's copy holds only in-frame clones and misses some; the assay was immunoSEQ multiplex PCR. Of 110,000 or so clones listed, over 55% are singletons. The sample was PBMCs. Receptors were obtained from a man younger than 35 in good health and CMV-seropositive. The CDR3 runs from the conserved cysteine through the conserved F or W. A D gene is named only where the DNA matches it firmly. The size field is filled for only some rows; it gives once, few, many or a size class.

d_gene	abundance	v_gene	j_gene	CDR3nt	CDR3aa
TRBD2	-	TRBV11-2	TRBJ2-3	TGTGCCAGCAGCTTAGGGGCCCCGGGACTAGCGGGCACGGATACGCAGTATTTT	CASSLGAPGLAGTDTQYF
-	-	TRBV27	TRBJ2-2	TGTGCCAGCAGTTTCAGTACTCAGGGGGGTCCCGGGGAGCTGTTTTTT	CASSFSTQGGPGELFF
TRBD1	-	TRBV6-5	TRBJ2-2	TGTGCCAGCAGTTACTTAGGGACAGGGGACACCGGGGAGCTGTTTTTT	CASSYLGTGDTGELFF
TRBD1	-	TRBV28	TRBJ2-5	TGTGCCAGCAGTTCTCCGGGACAGGGGGCAGGAGAGACCCAGTACTTC	CASSSPGQGAGETQYF
TRBD1	-	TRBV11-2	TRBJ2-3	TGTGCCAGCAGCGAACAGGGGGCAGATACGCAGTATTTT	CASSEQGADTQYF
-	-	TRBV5-1	TRBJ2-3	TGCGCCAGCAGCTTGGTTTATGGTCGGGGTCGGGGGGCCACAGATACGCAGTATTTT	CASSLVYGRGRGATDTQYF
-	-	TRBV29-1	TRBJ2-7	TGCAGCGTTGTCGGACAGCCCTACGAGCAGTACTTC	CSVVGQPYEQYF
TRBD1	-	TRBV6-5	TRBJ1-1	TGTGCCAGCAGTTACTCTAGACAGGGTGGAGCTTTCTTT	CASSYSRQGGAFF
-	few	TRBV27	TRBJ1-2	TGTGCCGGTTCAGACCGGGGTCGAGCTCGCGGCTACACCTTC	CAGSDRGRARGYTF
-	-	TRBV19	TRBJ1-1	TGTGCCAGTAGTGGGGGGTTCGGGACTGAAGCTTTCTTT	CASSGGFGTEAFF
TRBD2	few	TRBV5-1	TRBJ2-6	TGCGCCAGCAGCACCGGCACCGGGACTAGCGGCTCTGGGGCCAACGTCCTGACTTTC	CASSTGTGTSGSGANVLTF
-	-	TRBV30	TRBJ1-1	TGTGCCTGGAGTGTACTGGGGGCCCGGTCGAACACTGAAGCTTTCTTT	CAWSVLGARSNTEAFF